These 16 T cell receptor beta chains originate from one sample sequenced in a study of OX40 agonist ivuxolimab in advanced cancers. The method behind the library was the immunoSEQ multiplex PCR assay. TCRdb carries this immuneACCESS record with in-frame sequences only. Its versions omit some clonotypes, under half of them owing to an unresolved V gene in the studies checked, with the rest unexplained. The sample profile shows fewer than 55,000 clones; over 70% of them were found once. The ten biggest clones cover less than 2% of the sample. The specimen was CD4+ or CD8+ T cells sorted from blood, collected in a trial of the OX40 agonist ivuxolimab. Source of these receptors: an adult with an advanced solid tumor such as melanoma, head and neck, liver or kidney cancer.

The gene calls are TRBV28 and TRBJ2-3; the match to TRBD2 covers 8 bases. CDR3 size: 15 residues. V lost 2 bases, J lost 2 bases, and 3 bases stayed unmatched. CDR1 is MDHEN and CDR2 is SYDVKM in the germline V gene. The CDR3 region is CASSLGSGITDTQYF. The CDR3 nucleotides read TGTGCCAGCAGTTTAGGTAGCGGGATCACAGATACGCAGTATTTT.

This chain uses TRBV27 with TRBJ1-5; D is undetermined. The CDR3 is made up of 14 amino acids. CDR1 is MNHEY, CDR2 SMNVEV, per germline (reference sequence). V was shortened by 6 bases and J by 3 bases, with 12 bases between the two germline ends. The CDR3 is CASRNPGYNQPQHF. In DNA form, the CDR3 reads TGTGCCAGCAGAAACCCCGGCTACAATCAGCCCCAGCATTTT.

The chain combines TRBV5-1 with TRBJ2-5, with D tentatively TRBD1 (6 bases). This CDR3 region has 15 residues. From germline, CDR1 is SGHRS and CDR2 YFSETQ. V gave up 0 bases and J gave up 3 bases, with 12 bases separating them. The CDR3 loop is CASSLAGGSKETQYF. The CDR3 DNA follows: TGCGCCAGCAGCTTGGCTGGGGGCAGTAAAGAGACCCAGTACTTC.

This clone was found a few times. The J gene is TRBJ2-1, the V gene TRBV10-1, with D maybe TRBD1 (6 bases). Per the germline V gene, CDR1 is WNHNN and CDR2 is SYGVQD (reference sequence). The V end lost 4 bases, the J end lost 5 bases, and 9 bases lay between the germline ends. The CDR3 is 13 amino acids. CDR3 region: CASSAGQHNEQFF. CDR3 DNA sequence: TGCGCCAGCAGTGCCGGACAGCACAATGAGCAGTTCTTC.

The chain combines TRBV4-1 with TRBJ1-1; D is perhaps TRBD1 (6 bases). This CDR3 has 16 amino acids. Trimming cost V 0 bases and J 0 bases, with 11 bases left between them. The V gene's germline CDR1 is MGHRA and CDR2 YSYEKL. For the CDR3, the DNA is TGCGCCAGCAGCCAAGAGAAACAGGGACTGAACACTGAAGCTTTCTTT. This encodes CASSQEKQGLNTEAFF.

J is TRBJ2-3 and V is TRBV18; TRBD1 might be the D (6 bases). CDR3 length equals 14 residues. Trimming removed 4 bases from V and 2 bases from J, with 10 bases in between. Germline CDR1 KGHSH, CDR2 LQKENI. The CDR3 spells CASSLQGYTDTQYF. In DNA form, the CDR3 reads TGTGCCAGCTCACTACAGGGCTACACAGATACGCAGTATTTT.

The rearrangement links TRBV30 to TRBJ1-5; tentative D call: TRBD1 (6 bases). V gave up 0 bases and J gave up 6 bases, with 18 bases separating them. The CDR3 has 16 residues. Germline lookup yields CDR1 GTSNPN and CDR2 SVGIG (reference sequence). The CDR3 spells CAWSVFRGGASQPQHF. In DNA, the CDR3 is TGTGCCTGGAGTGTATTTAGGGGGGGCGCGAGTCAGCCCCAGCATTTT.

For this clone: Other nucleotide sequences from this sample produce the same CDR3. This chain links TRBV5-1 with TRBJ1-5; D unclear. The CDR3 is 13 residues long. Germline V gene data show CDR1 as SGHRS and CDR2 as YFSETQ. V was trimmed by 0 bases and J by 7 bases, leaving 8 bases between them. The CDR3: CASSLEGTQPQHF. CDR3 sequence (DNA): TGCGCCAGCAGCTTGGAGGGTACGCAGCCCCAGCATTTT.

This chain links TRBV28 with TRBJ2-6, with D possibly being TRBD1 (6 bases). CDR1 is MDHEN and CDR2 is SYDVKM in the germline V gene. The CDR3 covers 15 residues. V gave up 1 base and J gave up 2 bases, with 6 bases separating them. CDR3 DNA sequence: TGTGCCAGCAGTTTATCAGGGGCTGGGGCCAACGTCCTGACTTTC. This gives the protein CASSLSGAGANVLTF.

For the CDR3, the DNA is TGTGCCAGCAGCTGGCTAGCGGGGGGGCGGGTCACCGGGGAGCTGTTTTTT. Protein: CASSWLAGGRVTGELFF. This chain uses TRBV7-8 with TRBJ2-2; TRBD2 matches 12 bases. The germline V gene encodes CDR1 SGHVS and CDR2 FQNEAQ. V lost 4 bases to trimming and J lost 4 bases; unmatched junction nucleotides: 7. The CDR3 sequence is 17 residues long.

This clone was found a few times. The chain uses TRBV5-4 and TRBJ1-2; 8 bases line up with TRBD1. Per germline, CDR1 SGHNT and CDR2 YYREEE (reference sequence). The CDR3 extends over 15 amino acids. After removal of 4 bases from V and 7 bases from J, the junction contained 12 bases not matched to a gene. In nucleotides, the CDR3 is TGTGCCAGCAGCCCCAGACAGGGGTTCGTGGGTGGCTACACCTTC. It translates to CASSPRQGFVGGYTF. The whole variable domain, filled in from reference TRBV5-4 and TRBJ1-2, reads ETGVTQSPTHLIKTRGQQVTLRCSSQSGHNTVSWYQQALGQGPQFIFQYYREEENGRGNFPPRFSGLQFPNYSSELNVNALELDDSALYLCASSPRQGFVGGYTFGSGTRLTVV.

The chain links TRBV5-4 to TRBJ1-1; TRBD1 is a possible D gene (5 bases). Trimming stripped 5 bases from V and 3 bases from J, with 17 bases between. CDR3 length: 15 residues. Per the germline V gene, CDR1 is SGHNT and CDR2 is YYREEE (reference sequence). The DNA of the CDR3 is TGTGCCAGCAGTCTCCAGCACGAGGGGTACACTGAAGCTTTCTTT. It is translated as CASSLQHEGYTEAFF.

This clone came up once. The V and J genes are TRBV2 and TRBJ1-4; 8 bases match TRBD1. Germline CDR1 is SNHLY and CDR2 is FYNNEI. Unmatched junction bases numbered 9, after V lost 6 bases and J lost 6 bases. The CDR3 contains 15 residues. This CDR3 reads CASSENRGEYEKLFF. The DNA for the CDR3 is TGTGCCAGCAGCGAAAACAGGGGGGAATATGAAAAACTGTTTTTT.

V and J are TRBV29-1 and TRBJ1-3, with D unresolved. The germline V gene encodes CDR1 SQVTM and CDR2 ANQGSEA. The CDR3 contains 11 residues. The V gene lost 5 bases and the J gene lost 3 bases, with 5 bases spanning the gap. As DNA, the CDR3 is TGCAGCGTTCTAATTGGAAACACCATATATTTT. It is translated as CSVLIGNTIYF.

This chain connects TRBV7-9 to TRBJ2-7; 9 bases are a match to TRBD2. Germline trimming cut 1 base from V and 4 bases from J; bases unmatched to any gene: 11. Germline values: CDR1 SEHNR, CDR2 FQNEAQ (reference sequence). This CDR3 contains 17 residues. DNA of the CDR3: TGTGCCAGCAGCTTAGGCCTATTTAGCGGGAGTGATTACGAGCAGTACTTC. Its protein product is CASSLGLFSGSDYEQYF.

V is TRBV6-5 and J is TRBJ1-6; no clear D. Trimming stripped 0 bases from V and 8 bases from J, with 14 bases between. Germline V gives CDR1 MNHEY, CDR2 SVGAGI. The CDR3 runs to 16 residues. As DNA, the CDR3 is TGTGCCAGCAGTTACTCGAAGGGTCGCGGGGATTCACCCCTCCACTTT. Translated, it gives CASSYSKGRGDSPLHF.